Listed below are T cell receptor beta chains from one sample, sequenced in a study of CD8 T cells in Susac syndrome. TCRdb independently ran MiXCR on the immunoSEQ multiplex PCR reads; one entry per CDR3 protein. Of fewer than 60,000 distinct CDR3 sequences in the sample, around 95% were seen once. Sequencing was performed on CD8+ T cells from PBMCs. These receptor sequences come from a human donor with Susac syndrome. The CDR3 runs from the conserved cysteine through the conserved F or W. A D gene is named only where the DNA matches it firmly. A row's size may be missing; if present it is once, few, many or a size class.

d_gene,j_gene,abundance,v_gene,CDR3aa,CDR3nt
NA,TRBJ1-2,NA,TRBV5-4,CASSLAASTNYGYTF,TGTGCCAGCAGCTTGGCCGCCAGTACTAACTATGGCTACACCTTC
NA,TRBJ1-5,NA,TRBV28,CASTSTGRTREPQHF,TGTGCCAGCACTAGTACCGGACGGACAAGGGAGCCCCAGCATTTT
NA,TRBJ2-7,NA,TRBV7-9,CASSSGQGPNYEQYF,TGTGCCAGCAGCTCGGGGCAGGGGCCAAACTACGAGCAGTACTTC
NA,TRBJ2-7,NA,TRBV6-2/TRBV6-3,CASSLLETESYEQYF,TGTGCCAGCAGTTTACTCGAGACAGAGTCCTACGAGCAGTACTTC
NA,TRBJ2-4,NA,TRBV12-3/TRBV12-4,CASSTGSQNIQYF,TGTGCCAGCAGCACAGGGAGCCAAAACATTCAGTACTTC
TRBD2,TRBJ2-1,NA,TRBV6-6,CASSLGRSPYNEQFF,TGTGCCAGCAGCCTCGGGAGGTCTCCCTACAATGAGCAGTTCTTC
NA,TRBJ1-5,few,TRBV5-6,CASSRTESSNQPQHF,TGTGCCAGCAGCCGGACAGAAAGTAGCAATCAGCCCCAGCATTTT
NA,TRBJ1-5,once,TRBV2,CAWKGFSNQPQHF,TGTGCCTGGAAGGGTTTTAGCAATCAGCCCCAGCATTTT
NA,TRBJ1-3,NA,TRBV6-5,CASSYSPDRIAGNTIYF,TGTGCCAGCAGTTACTCTCCCGACAGGATAGCTGGAAACACCATATATTTT
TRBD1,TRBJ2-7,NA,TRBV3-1,CASSHRDRDYEQYF,TGTGCCAGCAGCCATCGGGACAGGGATTACGAGCAGTACTTC
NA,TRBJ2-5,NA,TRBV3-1,CASRRPYQETQYF,TGTGCCAGCCGACGGCCTTACCAAGAGACCCAGTACTTC
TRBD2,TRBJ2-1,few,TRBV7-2,CASSLGGEGYEQFF,TGTGCCAGCAGCTTAGGCGGGGAGGGCTATGAGCAGTTCTTC
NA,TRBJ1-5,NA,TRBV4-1,CASSQYRGNQPQHF,TGCGCCAGCAGCCAGTACAGGGGCAATCAGCCCCAGCATTTT
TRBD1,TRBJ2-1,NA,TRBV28,CASSLDPGTGAYNEQFF,TGTGCCAGCAGTTTAGACCCCGGGACAGGGGCCTACAATGAGCAGTTCTTC
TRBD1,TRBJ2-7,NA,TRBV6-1,CASRPDRGLNEQYF,TGTGCCAGCAGGCCAGACAGGGGGCTAAACGAGCAGTACTTC
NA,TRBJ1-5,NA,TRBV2,CASSEVGGWAQPQHF,TGTGCCAGCAGTGAAGTTGGAGGTTGGGCTCAGCCCCAGCATTTT
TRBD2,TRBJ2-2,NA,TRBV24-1,CATSETSGGLNTGELFF,TGTGCCACCAGTGAAACTAGCGGGGGCCTGAACACCGGGGAGCTGTTTTTT
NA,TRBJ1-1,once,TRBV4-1,CASSQLLVVVNTEAFF,TGCGCCAGCAGCCAGCTCCTAGTGGTAGTGAACACTGAAGCTTTCTTT
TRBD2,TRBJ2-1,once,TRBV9,CASSTSGGNEQFF,TGTGCCAGCAGCACTAGCGGGGGGAATGAGCAGTTCTTC
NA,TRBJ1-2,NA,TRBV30,CAMDKDYGYTF,TGTGCGATGGACAAGGACTATGGCTACACCTTC
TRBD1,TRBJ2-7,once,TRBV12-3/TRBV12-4,CASSYPGQYYEQYF,TGTGCCAGCAGTTATCCGGGACAGTACTACGAGCAGTACTTC
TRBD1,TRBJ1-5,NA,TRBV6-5,CASSPTGGQPQHF,TGTGCCAGCAGCCCGACAGGGGGACAGCCCCAGCATTTT
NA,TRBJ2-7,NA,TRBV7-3,CASSLHGGGGNEQYF,TGTGCCAGCAGCTTACACGGGGGAGGGGGGAACGAGCAGTACTTC
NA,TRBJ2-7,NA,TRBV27,CASSSSPDSPYEQYF,TGTGCCAGCAGTTCATCACCCGACAGCCCCTACGAGCAGTACTTC
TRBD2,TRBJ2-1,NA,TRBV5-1,CASSFATSGSNEQFF,TGCGCCAGCAGCTTCGCGACTAGCGGATCCAATGAGCAGTTCTTC
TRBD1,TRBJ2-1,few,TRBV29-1,CSVEDPGTGDYNEQFF,TGCAGCGTTGAAGATCCCGGGACAGGGGACTACAATGAGCAGTTCTTC
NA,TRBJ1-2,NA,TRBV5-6,CASSLGQLPDLYGYTF,TGTGCCAGCAGCTTGGGGCAACTACCCGACCTCTATGGCTACACCTTC
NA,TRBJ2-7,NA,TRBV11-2,CASGENYEQYF,TGTGCCAGCGGGGAGAACTACGAGCAGTACTTC
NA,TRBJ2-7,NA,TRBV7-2,CASSLQAVAEQYF,TGTGCCAGCAGCTTACAGGCAGTTGCCGAGCAGTACTTC
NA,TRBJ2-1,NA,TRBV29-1,CSVEDRETEQFF,TGCAGCGTTGAAGATCGGGAGACAGAGCAGTTCTTC
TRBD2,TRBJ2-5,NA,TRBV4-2,CASSQEGLAGRQETQYF,TGTGCCAGCAGCCAAGAGGGACTAGCGGGGCGCCAAGAGACCCAGTACTTC
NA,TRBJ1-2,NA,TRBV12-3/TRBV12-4,CASSPMGGSNGYTF,TGTGCCAGCAGCCCAATGGGAGGGAGCAATGGCTACACCTTC